This T cell receptor beta chain stems from a study of identical twins. CDR1 SEHNR and CDR2 FQNEAQ come from the germline V gene (reference sequence). Trimming at V came to 1 base and at J to 5 bases, leaving 11 bases not matched to a gene. CDR3 length: 18 amino acids. MiXCR, run by TCRdb on the 5' RACE reads, gives a single entry per CDR3 protein. The sample includes some 1,700,000 distinct CDR3 sequences, roughly 35% of them seen just once. A few counts support this clonotype. Input material: cord blood. This sequence joins TRBV7-9 and TRBJ2-1; 10 positions agree with TRBD2. The clonotype originates from a newborn girl in good health. CDR3: CASSLGSLAGDSNNEQFF. The CDR3 DNA follows: TGTGCCAGCAGCTTAGGGTCCCTAGCGGGAGACTCTAACAATGAGCAGTTCTTC.